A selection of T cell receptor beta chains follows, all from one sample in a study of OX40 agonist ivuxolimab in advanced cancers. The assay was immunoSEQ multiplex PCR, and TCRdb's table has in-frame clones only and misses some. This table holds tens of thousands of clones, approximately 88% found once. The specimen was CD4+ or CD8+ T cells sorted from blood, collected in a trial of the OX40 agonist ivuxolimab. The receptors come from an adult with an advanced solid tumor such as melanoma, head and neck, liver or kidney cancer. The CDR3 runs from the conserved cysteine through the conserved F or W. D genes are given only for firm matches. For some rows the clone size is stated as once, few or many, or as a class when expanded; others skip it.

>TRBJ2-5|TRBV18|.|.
TGTGCCAGCTCACCACCTGAAGGGCAAGAGACCCAGTACTTC
CASSPPEGQETQYF
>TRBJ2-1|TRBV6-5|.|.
TGTGCCAGCAGTTACCACCCGTTCCACGACAATGAGCAGTTCTTC
CASSYHPFHDNEQFF
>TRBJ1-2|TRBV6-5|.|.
TGTGCCAGCAGCCTATCCGCTCGCTATGGCTACACCTTC
CASSLSARYGYTF
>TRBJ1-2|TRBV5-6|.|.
TGTGCCAGCAGCTCTCTGAACTATGGCTACACCTTC
CASSSLNYGYTF
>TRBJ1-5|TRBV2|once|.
TGTGCCAGCGGGGCTGAGGGCAATCAGCCCCAGCATTTT
CASGAEGNQPQHF
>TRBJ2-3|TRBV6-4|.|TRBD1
TGTGCCAGCTCGTCGGGACAGGCTTCAGATACGCAGTATTTT
CASSSGQASDTQYF
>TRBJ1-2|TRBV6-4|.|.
TGTGCCAGCAGTGACTCGAAGCCGGCGGCCTATGGCTACACCTTC
CASSDSKPAAYGYTF
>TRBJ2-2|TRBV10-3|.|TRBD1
TGTGCCATCAATACAGACAGGGGCGCGAACACCGGGGAGCTGTTTTTT
CAINTDRGANTGELFF
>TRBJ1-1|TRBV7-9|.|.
TGTGCCAGCAGCTTATTTGGGGGGAACACTGAAGCTTTCTTT
CASSLFGGNTEAFF
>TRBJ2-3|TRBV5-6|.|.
TGTGCCAGCAGCCTAGAACAGGGATTTCAGGGGACAGATACGCAGTATTTT
CASSLEQGFQGTDTQYF
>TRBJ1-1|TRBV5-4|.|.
TGTGCCAGCAGCTTGGACAGGTACACTGAAGCTTTCTTT
CASSLDRYTEAFF
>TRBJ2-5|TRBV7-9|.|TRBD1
TGTGCCAGCACCCCTAAGTTCCGGGACAGGGATGGAGAGACCCAGTACTTC
CASTPKFRDRDGETQYF
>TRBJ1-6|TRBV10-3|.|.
TGTGCCACACAACCCGGGGCGGCTAATTCACCCCTCCACTTT
CATQPGAANSPLHF
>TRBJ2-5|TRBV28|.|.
TGTGCCAGCAGTTTGCGAGAGACCCAGTACTTC
CASSLRETQYF
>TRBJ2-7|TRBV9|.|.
TGTGCCAGCAGCTTCAGCACAGACTCCTACGAGCAGTACTTC
CASSFSTDSYEQYF
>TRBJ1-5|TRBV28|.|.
TGTGCCAGCAGTTGGTCCAGGGTAGGGTCTCAGCCCCAGCATTTT
CASSWSRVGSQPQHF
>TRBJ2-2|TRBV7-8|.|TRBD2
TGTGCCAGCAGCGTGAGTAGCGGGGCGAACACCGGGGAGCTGTTTTTT
CASSVSSGANTGELFF
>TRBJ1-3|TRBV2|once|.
TGTGCCAGCAGCGGATTCGACAGGCAACTGACTGGAAACACCATATATTTT
CASSGFDRQLTGNTIYF
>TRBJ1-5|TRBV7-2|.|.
TGTGCCAGTCTACTCGAAGGCACCGCCAATCAGCCCCAGCATTTT
CASLLEGTANQPQHF
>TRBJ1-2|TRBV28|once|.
TGTGCCACCCTGGGCGGGTCCAGGGCAATCGGCTACACCTTC
CATLGGSRAIGYTF
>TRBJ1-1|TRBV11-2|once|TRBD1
TGTGCCAGCAGCTTAACCGGGACAGGGGGCGGACACACTGAAGCTTTCTTT
CASSLTGTGGGHTEAFF
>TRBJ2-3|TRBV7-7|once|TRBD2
TGTGCCAGCAGCTTAGGACTAGCGGGAGGGATCACAGATACGCAGTATTTT
CASSLGLAGGITDTQYF
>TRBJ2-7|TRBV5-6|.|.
TGTGCCAGCAGCTTTTTGGGACCAACAACTTACGAGCAGTACTTC
CASSFLGPTTYEQYF
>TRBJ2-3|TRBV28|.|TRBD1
TGTGCCAGCAGGGAACAGGGGGCAAACACAGATACGCAGTATTTT
CASREQGANTDTQYF
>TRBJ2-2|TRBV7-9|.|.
TGTGCCAGCAGCTTAGTGGCAGGGCGCACCGGGGAGCTGTTTTTT
CASSLVAGRTGELFF
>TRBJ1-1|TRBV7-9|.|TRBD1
TGTGCCAGCAGCCACACAGGGGTCCTAAACACTGAAGCTTTCTTT
CASSHTGVLNTEAFF
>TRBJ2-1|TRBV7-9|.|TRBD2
TGTGCCAGCAGCCGGACTAGCGGGATGGGGGAGCAGTTCTTC
CASSRTSGMGEQFF
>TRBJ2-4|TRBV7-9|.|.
TGTGCCAGCAGCTTAGTCACGGCCCTAGCCAAAAACATTCAGTACTTC
CASSLVTALAKNIQYF
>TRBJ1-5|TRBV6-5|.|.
TGTGCCAGCAGTTACCCCGGCGGTAGCAATCAGCCCCAGCATTTT
CASSYPGGSNQPQHF
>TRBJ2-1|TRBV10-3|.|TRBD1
TGTGCCATCAGAGGGACAGAGACCAGGAATGAGCAGTTCTTC
CAIRGTETRNEQFF
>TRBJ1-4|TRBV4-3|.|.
TGCGCCAGCAGCCAAGAGGGTCTTGATGAAAAACTGTTTTTT
CASSQEGLDEKLFF
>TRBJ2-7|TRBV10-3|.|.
TGTGCCATCGGGGAAAGGGGCTCCTACGAGCAGTACTTC
CAIGERGSYEQYF
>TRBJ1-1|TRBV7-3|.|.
TGTGCCAGCAGCTTAACCCCGGACAACATAAACACTGAAGCTTTCTTT
CASSLTPDNINTEAFF
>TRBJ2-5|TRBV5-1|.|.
TGCGCCAGCAGCTTCCGGGGCCAAGAGACCCAGTACTTC
CASSFRGQETQYF
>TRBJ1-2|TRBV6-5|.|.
TGTGCCAGCAGTTACTCTGGGGGAGACTATGGCTACACCTTC
CASSYSGGDYGYTF
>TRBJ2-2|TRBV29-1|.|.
TGCAGCGTTCTAGGGACCGCGAGCACCGGGGAGCTGTTTTTT
CSVLGTASTGELFF
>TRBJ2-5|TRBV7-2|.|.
TGTGCCAGCAGCTTAAGTACAGCAGAGACCCAGTACTTC
CASSLSTAETQYF
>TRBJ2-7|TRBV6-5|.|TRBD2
TGTGCCACCGGACTAGCAGGGGAGCAGTACTTC
CATGLAGEQYF
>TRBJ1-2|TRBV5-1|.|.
TGCGCCAGCAGCCTAATCGAGGCAGGGGATCGGGGCTACACCTTC
CASSLIEAGDRGYTF
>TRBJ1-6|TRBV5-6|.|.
TGTGCCAGCAGCTTGGCCGGGCAGGGCCGGTATAATTCACCCCTCCACTTT
CASSLAGQGRYNSPLHF
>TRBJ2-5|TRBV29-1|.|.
TGCAGCGTTTTACGTCCCCAAGAGACCCAGTACTTC
CSVLRPQETQYF
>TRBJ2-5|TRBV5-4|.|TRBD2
TGTGCCAGCAGCCGGCGGGGGGGCGAGGGGGAGACCCAGTACTTC
CASSRRGGEGETQYF
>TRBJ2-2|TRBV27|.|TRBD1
TGTGCCAGCACCCCCGGGACAGCAAACACCGGGGAGCTGTTTTTT
CASTPGTANTGELFF
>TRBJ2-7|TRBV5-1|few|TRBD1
TGCGCCAGCAGCTCGACAGGGGATAGTTACGAGCAGTACTTC
CASSSTGDSYEQYF
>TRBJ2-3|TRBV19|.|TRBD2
TGTGCCAGTAGTGTGCGACGACTAGCGGGTGCTACAGATACGCAGTATTTT
CASSVRRLAGATDTQYF
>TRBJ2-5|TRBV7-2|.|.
TGTGCCAGCAGCTTAGTAGGGAAAGAGACCCAGTACTTC
CASSLVGKETQYF
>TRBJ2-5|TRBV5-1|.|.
TGCGCCAGCAGCTCTTTGGCGGGGCAGGGATATGACCAAGAGACCCAGTACTTC
CASSSLAGQGYDQETQYF
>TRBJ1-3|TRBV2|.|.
TGTGCCAGCAGTGAGTGGCAGAACTCTGGAAACACCATATATTTT
CASSEWQNSGNTIYF
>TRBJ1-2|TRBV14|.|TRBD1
TGTGCCAGCAGCTTTTTCTCCGGGGACAGCGGGGGCCTCCACACCTTC
CASSFFSGDSGGLHTF